The entry that follows covers one T cell receptor (beta chain) sequence. Its antigen is unknown. The data stem from a study of blood T cells in healthy people across ages. For the study at large: The template switching approach captured approximately one barcoded beta molecule for every two T cells.

The authors ran a second PCR of about 7 to 11 cycles using a sample-barcoded 5' primer and a J-beta primer mix. MiXCR was run by TCRdb on the 5' RACE reads, yielding one entry per CDR3 protein. The table has roughly 800,000 distinct CDR3 sequences, roughly 25% seen once. The V and J ends lost 2 bases and 8 bases respectively, with 14 bases between them. Germline V lookup: CDR1 KGHDR, CDR2 SFDVKD. This CDR3 has 15 residues. Notes on the study in general: There was no known CMV status for donors, so expanded clonotype changes were possibly confounded.

Separately, the same data were catalogued under a study of T cells of mothers and their children.

Source material: blood. This TCR derives from a boy aged 10-17 years in good health. This chain joins TRBV24-1 and TRBJ1-4, with D possibly TRBD1 on 6 matching bases. Here the CDR3 DNA reads TGTGCCACCAGTGATTCAAGGGGGGCTGGGGAAAAACTGTTTTTT. Encoded protein: CATSDSRGAGEKLFF.